This T cell receptor beta chain was identified during a study of neurological immune-mediated disorders. Regarding the study as a whole: The most TCR clonal expansion was seen in HTLV-1-associated myelopathy, whereas the least was seen in multiple sclerosis, below the level in healthy controls. Among 34 multiple sclerosis patients, phylogenetic grouping put the repertoires of 18 into a single related-CDR3 cluster, a possible signature.

About this clonotype: Its antigen is still unknown.

5'RACE generated cDNA with 10-nucleotide random UMIs. MiXCR, applied by TCRdb to the 5' RACE reads, yields one record per CDR3 protein. The sample holds 50,000 to 85,000 distinct CDR3 sequences, roughly 5.6% seen once. This TCR was sampled from a woman aged 25 to 39 with multiple sclerosis. Sequenced sample: PBMCs.

This CDR3 is CATSDTGTGEAFF. In DNA form, the CDR3 reads TGTGCCACCAGTGACACCGGGACAGGTGAAGCTTTCTTT. V and J are TRBV24-1 and TRBJ1-1, with TRBD1 matching 8 bases. Germline CDR1 reads KGHDR; CDR2 reads SFDVKD. The CDR3 runs to 13 residues. J was trimmed by 7 bases and V by 4 bases; bases with no gene match: 4.